A selection of T cell receptor beta chains follows, all from one sample in a study of T cell changes during pregnancy in multiple sclerosis. Libraries were prepared by immunoSEQ multiplex PCR; TCRdb keeps only in-frame clonotypes and omits some of them. The sample carries fewer than 100,000 clones, under 95% recorded once. The sample here was peripheral blood, taken after pregnancy. Receptors were obtained from a female donor in good health, enrolled as a control in a pregnancy study. Both conserved end residues are part of each CDR3. The D gene is left open where the match is weak.

J: TRBJ1-2
V: TRBV19
D: TRBD1
CDR3: CASSTRDRTYGYTF
DNA: TGTGCCAGTAGTACCCGGGACAGAACATATGGCTACACCTTC

J: TRBJ2-7
V: TRBV7-9
D: TRBD1
CDR3: CASSYQAGQGPYEQYF
DNA: TGTGCCAGCAGCTACCAGGCGGGACAGGGCCCCTACGAGCAGTACTTC

J: TRBJ1-4
V: TRBV7-9
D: .
CDR3: CASSSLGPRGEKLFF
DNA: TGTGCCAGCAGCTCTCTCGGTCCACGCGGTGAAAAACTGTTTTTT

J: TRBJ2-5
V: TRBV7-7
D: TRBD2
CDR3: CASSPNSGRGETQYF
DNA: TGTGCTAGCAGCCCAAACAGCGGGAGGGGAGAGACCCAGTACTTC

J: TRBJ1-2
V: TRBV5-6
D: .
CDR3: CASRGLGSYGYTF
DNA: TGTGCCAGCCGGGGGTTGGGGAGCTATGGCTACACCTTC

J: TRBJ1-2
V: TRBV20-1
D: .
CDR3: CSASKGYGYTF
DNA: TGCAGTGCCAGCAAGGGGTATGGCTACACCTTC

J: TRBJ2-7
V: TRBV14
D: .
CDR3: CASSHHEGVNEQYF
DNA: TGTGCCAGCAGCCATCATGAGGGAGTCAACGAGCAGTACTTC

J: TRBJ1-4
V: TRBV5-1
D: TRBD1
CDR3: CASSQGGDRGEKLFF
DNA: TGCGCCAGCAGCCAAGGAGGGGACAGGGGCGAAAAACTGTTTTTT

J: TRBJ1-6
V: TRBV30
D: .
CDR3: CAWSQQKGSPLHF
DNA: TGTGCCTGGTCCCAACAGAAGGGGTCACCCCTCCACTTT

J: TRBJ1-2
V: TRBV2
D: .
CDR3: CASSAPPVGGRLFNYGYTF
DNA: TGTGCCAGCAGCGCCCCACCCGTGGGGGGGCGCCTCTTTAACTATGGCTACACCTTC

J: TRBJ2-3
V: TRBV19
D: TRBD2
CDR3: CASNPPGAGGPDTQYF
DNA: TGTGCCAGTAACCCCCCGGGGGCGGGAGGGCCGGATACGCAGTATTTT

J: TRBJ2-1
V: TRBV30
D: TRBD2
CDR3: CAWVGGWGPHTSGGNYNEQFF
DNA: TGTGCCTGGGTGGGTGGTTGGGGCCCCCATACTAGCGGGGGGAACTACAATGAGCAGTTCTTC

J: TRBJ2-7
V: TRBV5-4
D: .
CDR3: CASSFRGSFYEQYF
DNA: TGTGCCAGCAGCTTTAGGGGATCGTTCTACGAGCAGTACTTC

J: TRBJ1-1
V: TRBV4-1
D: TRBD1
CDR3: CASSQFPGQGVNTEAFF
DNA: TGCGCCAGCAGCCAATTTCCGGGACAGGGAGTGAACACTGAAGCTTTCTTT

J: TRBJ2-2
V: TRBV27
D: .
CDR3: CATGQGNTGELFF
DNA: TGTGCCACCGGGCAGGGGAACACCGGGGAGCTGTTTTTT

J: TRBJ2-1
V: TRBV7-3
D: .
CDR3: CASSTPGTYNEQFF
DNA: TGTGCCAGCAGCACCCCGGGGACCTACAATGAGCAGTTCTTC

J: TRBJ2-7
V: TRBV2
D: .
CDR3: CASMEGAFEQYF
DNA: TGTGCCAGCATGGAGGGGGCCTTCGAGCAGTACTTC

J: TRBJ2-6
V: TRBV18
D: .
CDR3: CASSQTGTGANVLTF
DNA: TGTGCCAGCTCTCAAACAGGGACTGGGGCCAACGTCCTGACTTTC

J: TRBJ1-3
V: TRBV7-9
D: TRBD1
CDR3: CASSLGQGSGNTIYF
DNA: TGTGCCAGCAGCTTAGGACAGGGCTCTGGAAACACCATATATTTT

J: TRBJ1-4
V: TRBV6-5
D: TRBD1
CDR3: CASSTRQGTEKLFF
DNA: TGTGCCAGCAGCACTCGACAGGGGACGGAAAAACTGTTTTTT

J: TRBJ2-1
V: TRBV7-3
D: .
CDR3: CASSPQSGTHRNEQFF
DNA: TGTGCCAGCAGCCCACAATCCGGGACTCACCGAAATGAGCAGTTCTTC

J: TRBJ2-2
V: TRBV7-2
D: .
CDR3: CASSRGLPLRETGELFF
DNA: TGTGCCAGCAGCCGGGGACTGCCCTTAAGGGAGACCGGGGAGCTGTTTTTT

J: TRBJ2-7
V: TRBV10-3
D: TRBD2
CDR3: CATGGLPGDRSYEQYF
DNA: TGTGCCACCGGGGGGTTACCGGGAGACCGCTCCTACGAGCAGTACTTC

J: TRBJ2-1
V: TRBV9
D: TRBD2
CDR3: CASSVGGGESSYNEQFF
DNA: TGTGCCAGCAGCGTAGGGGGGGGAGAAAGCTCCTACAATGAGCAGTTCTTC

J: TRBJ1-2
V: TRBV28
D: TRBD1
CDR3: CASSLLGGGGYTF
DNA: TGTGCCAGCAGTTTATTAGGGGGCGGCGGCTACACCTTC

J: TRBJ1-5
V: TRBV6-5
D: TRBD1
CDR3: CASSPPEDRPRPQHF
DNA: TGTGCCAGCAGTCCCCCCGAGGACAGGCCCCGGCCCCAGCATTTT

J: TRBJ2-1
V: TRBV6-5
D: TRBD2
CDR3: CASNVKAGAAEQFF
DNA: TGTGCCAGCAACGTGAAAGCGGGGGCTGCCGAGCAGTTCTTC

J: TRBJ2-7
V: TRBV10-3
D: TRBD1
CDR3: CAISDRTGGAEQYF
DNA: TGTGCCATCAGTGATCGGACAGGGGGCGCCGAGCAGTACTTC

J: TRBJ2-3
V: TRBV6-1
D: .
CDR3: CATQGGVWRTDTQYF
DNA: TGTGCCACCCAAGGCGGCGTATGGCGCACAGATACGCAGTATTTT

J: TRBJ1-2
V: TRBV28
D: .
CDR3: CASSLSGRGGYTF
DNA: TGTGCCAGCAGTTTATCCGGTAGGGGAGGCTACACCTTC

J: TRBJ2-5
V: TRBV19
D: .
CDR3: CASKRLYF
DNA: TGTGCCAGTAAGCGCCTGTACTTC

J: TRBJ2-3
V: TRBV5-1
D: TRBD1
CDR3: CASRQGQGYTDTQYF
DNA: TGCGCCAGCAGGCAAGGACAGGGATACACAGATACGCAGTATTTT

J: TRBJ2-7
V: TRBV4-3
D: .
CDR3: CASSQDTGSEQYF
DNA: TGCGCCAGCAGCCAAGATACGGGGAGCGAGCAGTACTTC

J: TRBJ1-2
V: TRBV11-2
D: .
CDR3: CASSPDRTNVYTF
DNA: TGTGCCAGCAGCCCCGACAGGACAAATGTCTACACCTTC

J: TRBJ2-5
V: TRBV18
D: TRBD2
CDR3: CASSLRLAGQETQYF
DNA: TGTGCCAGCTCATTACGACTAGCGGGGCAAGAGACCCAGTACTTC

J: TRBJ2-7
V: TRBV2
D: .
CDR3: CASSEFPGQAYEQYF
DNA: TGTGCCAGCAGTGAATTCCCGGGACAAGCCTACGAGCAGTACTTC

J: TRBJ2-1
V: TRBV7-9
D: .
CDR3: CASSLGLSNEQFF
DNA: TGTGCCAGCAGCTTGGGACTTTCTAATGAGCAGTTCTTC

J: TRBJ2-7
V: TRBV9
D: .
CDR3: CASSPHRDLHYEQYF
DNA: TGTGCCAGCAGCCCCCATAGGGACTTACACTACGAGCAGTACTTC

J: TRBJ2-3
V: TRBV4-2
D: TRBD1
CDR3: CASSRQGAFTDTQYF
DNA: TGTGCCAGCAGCCGGCAGGGGGCTTTCACAGATACGCAGTATTTT

J: TRBJ2-2
V: TRBV18
D: TRBD1
CDR3: CASSPRQGFTGELFF
DNA: TGTGCCAGCTCACCTAGACAGGGTTTTACCGGGGAGCTGTTTTTT

J: TRBJ2-6
V: TRBV2
D: .
CDR3: CASSEPKGHLFSGANVLTF
DNA: TGTGCCAGCAGTGAACCCAAGGGACACCTTTTCTCTGGGGCCAACGTCCTGACTTTC

J: TRBJ1-4
V: TRBV7-2
D: .
CDR3: CASSLGTRGGEKLFF
DNA: TGTGCCAGCAGTCTGGGGACACGAGGAGGCGAAAAACTGTTTTTT

J: TRBJ2-3
V: TRBV19
D: TRBD1
CDR3: CASRDGQGISTDTQYF
DNA: TGTGCCAGTAGGGACGGACAGGGAATTAGCACAGATACGCAGTATTTT

J: TRBJ1-5
V: TRBV15
D: TRBD1
CDR3: CATSRGTGEMGNQPQHF
DNA: TGTGCCACCAGCAGGGGGACAGGGGAGATGGGGAATCAGCCCCAGCATTTT

J: TRBJ1-2
V: TRBV5-5
D: .
CDR3: CASSLWGEDYGYTF
DNA: TGTGCCAGCAGCTTGTGGGGAGAGGACTATGGCTACACCTTC

J: TRBJ2-5
V: TRBV4-1
D: TRBD2
CDR3: CASSPRNSGIGWETQYF
DNA: TGCGCCAGCAGTCCCCGGAATAGCGGGATTGGGTGGGAGACCCAGTACTTC

J: TRBJ1-3
V: TRBV13
D: .
CDR3: CASSLPKGPSSGNTIYF
DNA: TGTGCCAGCAGCTTGCCAAAGGGGCCCTCCTCTGGAAACACCATATATTTT

J: TRBJ1-5
V: TRBV5-8
D: TRBD1
CDR3: CASSFGQGLGNQPQHF
DNA: TGTGCCAGCAGCTTCGGACAGGGGCTTGGCAATCAGCCCCAGCATTTT

J: TRBJ1-2
V: TRBV5-1
D: TRBD1
CDR3: CASSFGDSLGGYTF
DNA: TGCGCCAGCAGCTTTGGGGACAGCCTCGGGGGCTACACCTTC

J: TRBJ2-1
V: TRBV6-4
D: TRBD2
CDR3: CASTSGGPAYNEQFF
DNA: TGTGCCAGCACTAGCGGGGGGCCTGCCTACAATGAGCAGTTCTTC

J: TRBJ1-1
V: TRBV6-7
D: .
CDR3: CASSSDTNTEAFF
DNA: TGTGCCAGCAGCTCAGACACGAACACTGAAGCTTTCTTT

J: TRBJ1-5
V: TRBV6-1
D: TRBD1
CDR3: CASSGQGGYQPQHF
DNA: TGTGCCAGCAGTGGACAGGGGGGTTATCAGCCCCAGCATTTT

J: TRBJ2-7
V: TRBV5-8
D: .
CDR3: CASSLGLVYEQYF
DNA: TGTGCCAGCAGCTTGGGGTTAGTCTACGAGCAGTACTTC

J: TRBJ2-5
V: TRBV30
D: TRBD1
CDR3: CAWSVQGGRETQYF
DNA: TGTGCCTGGAGCGTACAAGGGGGCAGGGAGACCCAGTACTTC

J: TRBJ1-1
V: TRBV28
D: TRBD1
CDR3: CASRGGTGANTEAFF
DNA: TGTGCCAGCAGAGGCGGGACAGGGGCTAACACTGAAGCTTTCTTT